Listed here are 20 T cell receptor beta chains from one sample, sequenced in a study of OX40 agonist ivuxolimab in advanced cancers. Method: immunoSEQ multiplex PCR; TCRdb's copy keeps in-frame clones and lacks some. The sample records 50,000 to 65,000 clones, around nine tenths being singletons. Sequenced here: CD4+ or CD8+ T cells sorted from blood, sampled in a trial of the OX40 agonist ivuxolimab. The receptors were sampled from an adult with an advanced solid tumor such as melanoma, head and neck, liver or kidney cancer.

This chain connects TRBV4-1 to TRBJ1-1; 8 bases are shared with TRBD1. The CDR3 is 15 residues long. Germline V gene sequence: CDR1 MGHRA, CDR2 YSYEKL. J gave up 4 bases and V 0 bases, and 4 bases lay outside the gene matches. CDR3 region: CASSQDLTGGTEAFF. CDR3 nucleotide sequence: TGCGCCAGCAGCCAAGATTTAACAGGGGGCACTGAAGCTTTCTTT.

The gene calls are TRBV11-3 and TRBJ2-2; the match to TRBD1 covers 7 bases. Trimming cost V 5 bases and J 0 bases; bases outside gene matches: 6. CDR3 length: 16 residues. Germline V gene data show CDR1 as SGHNT and CDR2 as YENEEA. The CDR3 bases are TGTGCCAGCAGCCCCGGGCAGGGGGCGAACACCGGGGAGCTGTTTTTT. Protein: CASSPGQGANTGELFF. Using reference TRBV11-3 and TRBJ2-2 for the parts outside the CDR3, the full variable domain is EAGVVQSPRYKIIEKKQPVAFWCNPISGHNTLYWYLQNLGQGPELLIRYENEEAVDDSQLPKDRFSAERLKGVDSTLKIQPAELGDSAVYLCASSPGQGANTGELFFGEGSRLTVL.

The chain combines TRBV6-1 with TRBJ1-2; D not certain. CDR1 and CDR2 from the germline V gene are MNHNS and SASEGT. The CDR3 is 14 amino acids. V dropped 7 bases and J dropped 5 bases, with 17 bases sitting between them. CDR3 amino acids: CASNSGPQGYGYTF. DNA for the CDR3: TGTGCCAGCAATAGCGGGCCCCAAGGTTATGGCTACACCTTC.

This chain uses TRBV5-6 with TRBJ1-2, with TRBD1 matching over 8 bases. Germline V CDR1 and CDR2: SGHDT, YYEEEE. V lost 0 bases and J lost 4; bases outside the gene matches: 5. The CDR3 has 15 amino acids. The DNA for the CDR3 is TGTGCCAGCAGCTTGGCAGGGGGCATGATCTATGGCTACACCTTC. Protein sequence: CASSLAGGMIYGYTF.

CDR3 sequence reads: CASSDAGQEVGAFF. CDR3 DNA sequence: TGTGCCAGCAGTGATGCTGGACAGGAGGTCGGGGCTTTCTTT. V and J are TRBV6-1 and TRBJ1-1; 7 bases fit TRBD1. This CDR3 region has 14 residues. The germline V gene encodes CDR1 MNHNS and CDR2 SASEGT. Trimming removed 3 bases from V and 11 bases from J; junction bases left unmatched: 12.

This rearrangement joins TRBV2 to TRBJ2-2, with 10 positions matching TRBD2. CDR3 length: 15 amino acids. V lost 8 bases, J lost 6 bases, and 9 bases stayed unmatched. CDR1 is SNHLY and CDR2 is FYNNEI in the germline V gene. The CDR3 sequence is CASHKGGLASGELFF. The CDR3 coding sequence is TGTGCCAGCCATAAAGGGGGACTAGCGTCCGGGGAGCTGTTTTTT.

The chain uses TRBV10-3 and TRBJ2-5; no clear D gene. Trimming took off 4 bases at V and 2 bases at J, with 8 bases between the two ends. CDR1 and CDR2 (germline): ENHRY, SYGVKD. This CDR3 region has 13 residues. CDR3 in amino acids: CAISVSFQETQYF. The CDR3 bases are TGTGCCATCAGTGTGTCTTTTCAAGAGACCCAGTACTTC.

The V and J genes are TRBV27 and TRBJ2-7, with D uncertain. Trimming took off 3 bases at V and 1 base at J, with 7 bases between the two ends. The length of the CDR3 is 13 residues. The V gene's germline CDR1 is MNHEY and CDR2 SMNVEV (reference sequence). The CDR3 spells CASSFDDSYEQYF. CDR3 nucleotides: TGTGCCAGCAGTTTCGACGATTCCTACGAGCAGTACTTC.

The gene calls are TRBV29-1 and TRBJ2-7; D possibly corresponds to TRBD1 (5 bases). The length of the CDR3 is 12 residues. CDR1 is SQVTM and CDR2 is ANQGSEA in the germline V gene. V shed 1 base and J shed 4 bases, with 8 bases lying between them. The CDR3 loop reads CSVEVNRYEQYF. The CDR3 region has the DNA TGCAGCGTTGAAGTTAACAGGTACGAGCAGTACTTC.

This clone was seen only once. The genes are TRBV6-5 and TRBJ2-7; D might be TRBD1 (6 bases). Germline lookup yields CDR1 MNHEY and CDR2 SVGAGI. V was pared by 4 bases and J by 7 bases, with 17 bases between. CDR3 length: 14 residues. The chain's CDR3 is CASSSWDIGREQYF. In nucleotides, the CDR3 is TGTGCCAGCAGTTCCTGGGACATCGGAAGGGAGCAGTACTTC.

As to this clone: Other DNA sequences from this sample encode an identical CDR3 as well. The rearrangement uses TRBV6-6 and TRBJ2-5; D is undetermined. The J call may be in error: the DNA end matches TRBJ2-7 better. This CDR3 is 13 amino acids long. Per germline, CDR1 MNHNY and CDR2 SVGAGI (reference sequence). The CDR3 sequence: CASSYSSSYEQYF. The DNA for the CDR3 is TGTGCCAGCAGTTACTCTAGTTCCTACGAGCAGTACTTC.

The chain links TRBV5-1 to TRBJ1-1; D remains unclear. The V and J ends lost 0 bases and 1 base respectively, with 10 bases between them. CDR1 is SGHRS, CDR2 YFSETQ, per germline. The CDR3 is 15 amino acids. The DNA of the CDR3 is TGCGCCAGCAGCTTGGATGGCAGTTGGAACACTGAAGCTTTCTTT. This codes for CASSLDGSWNTEAFF.

This clone is judged medium-sized. The V and J genes are TRBV6-5 and TRBJ1-2; D may be TRBD1 (6 bases). V lost 6 bases to trimming and J lost 6 bases, with 14 bases between them. Germline-derived CDR1 and CDR2 are MNHEY and SVGAGI. The CDR3 runs to 13 residues. CDR3 coding DNA: TGTGCCAGCAGAGAGACAGGTTCCAATGGCTACACCTTC. Translated, it gives CASRETGSNGYTF.

The V and J genes are TRBV28 and TRBJ1-1, with TRBD1 matching 8 bases. The CDR3 extends over 15 amino acids. Looked up from germline, CDR1 is MDHEN and CDR2 is SYDVKM. Germline trimming cut 6 bases from V and 1 base from J; bases unmatched to any gene: 7. The CDR3 protein is CASSLGGTGNTEAFF. For the CDR3, the DNA is TGTGCCAGCAGCCTAGGGGGGACAGGGAACACTGAAGCTTTCTTT. The full variable domain, completed using reference TRBV28 and TRBJ1-1, is DVKVTQSSRYLVKRTGEKVFLECVQDMDHENMFWYRQDPGLGLRLIYFSYDVKMKEKGDIPEGYSVSREKKERFSLILESASTNQTSMYLCASSLGGTGNTEAFFGQGTRLTVV.

The V and J genes are TRBV7-8 and TRBJ1-1; D is possibly TRBD1 (6 bases). The CDR3 is made up of 16 amino acids. Germline V lookup: CDR1 SGHVS, CDR2 FQNEAQ. V lost 1 base, J lost 3 bases, and 15 bases lay in between. The CDR3 bases are TGTGCCAGCAGCTTAGACAGGGAAATAACGTACACTGAAGCTTTCTTT. Its translation: CASSLDREITYTEAFF.

V gene TRBV28 combines with J gene TRBJ2-1; D may be TRBD1 (6 bases). There are 17 residues in the CDR3. Trimming removed 5 bases from V and 4 bases from J, with 21 bases in between. Germline V gene lookup returns CDR1 MDHEN and CDR2 SYDVKM. CDR3 residues: CASSPPTGALLYNEQFF. DNA of the CDR3: TGTGCCAGCAGTCCCCCGACAGGAGCACTCCTTTACAATGAGCAGTTCTTC.

A single count supports this clone. The CDR3 coding sequence is TGTGCCAGCAGCGCCCGGACAGGGTTCTATGGCTACACCTTC. Residues: CASSARTGFYGYTF. The chain couples TRBV5-4 to TRBJ1-2; 8 positions match TRBD1. The CDR3 is 14 amino acids. CDR1 is SGHNT and CDR2 is YYREEE in the germline V gene (reference sequence). Trimming at V came to 4 bases and at J to 4 bases, leaving 6 bases not matched to a gene.

The chain links TRBV10-3 to TRBJ1-2; a possible D gene is TRBD1 (5 bases). Trimming left V 4 bases short and J 8 bases short, with 14 bases between. Germline CDR1 ENHRY, CDR2 SYGVKD. The CDR3 loop spans 13 amino acids. The CDR3 region has the DNA TGTGCCATCAGTGTTTCGAGCAGGGAGGGCTACACCTTC. It is translated as CAISVSSREGYTF.

J is TRBJ2-7 and V is TRBV5-4; D tentatively fits TRBD1 or TRBD2 (5 bases each). The CDR3 totals 14 residues. The germline V gene encodes CDR1 SGHNT and CDR2 YYREEE (reference sequence). Trimming shortened V by 3 bases and J by 2 bases, and 12 bases separated the two germline ends. The CDR3 bases are TGTGCCAGCAGCTCGGGACCTCAAACCTACGAGCAGTACTTC. Translating it yields CASSSGPQTYEQYF.

This clone showed up just a few times. The chain joins TRBV10-3 to TRBJ1-6; maybe TRBD1 (5 bases). The V end was cut by 11 bases, the J end by 9 bases, with 17 bases between. The CDR3 consists of 13 residues. In germline, CDR1 is ENHRY, CDR2 SYGVKD. The CDR3 loop is CAAGQGFVSPLHF. CDR3 sequence (DNA): TGTGCCGCCGGGCAGGGTTTCGTTTCACCCCTCCACTTT.